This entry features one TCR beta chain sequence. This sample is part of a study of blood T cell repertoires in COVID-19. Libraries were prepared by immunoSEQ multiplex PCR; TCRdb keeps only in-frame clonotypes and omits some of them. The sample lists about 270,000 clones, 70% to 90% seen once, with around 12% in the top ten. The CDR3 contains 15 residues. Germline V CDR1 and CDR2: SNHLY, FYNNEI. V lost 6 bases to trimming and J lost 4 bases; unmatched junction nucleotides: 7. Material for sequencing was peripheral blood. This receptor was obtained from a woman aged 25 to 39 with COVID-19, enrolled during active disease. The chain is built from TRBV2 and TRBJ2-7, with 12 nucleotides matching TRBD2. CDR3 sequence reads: CASSPTSGGRYEQYF. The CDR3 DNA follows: TGTGCCAGCAGCCCTACTAGCGGGGGGCGATACGAGCAGTACTTC.